This note documents a single TCR beta chain sequence. The antigen is unknown. This specimen belongs to a study of T-cell reconstitution after alpha-beta-depleted transplantation in children. Study results and caveats: At one year after transplant, newly produced T cells mostly accounted for T-cell counts and diversity.

The library targeted TCRbeta and was prepared with unique molecular identifiers. TCRdb ran MiXCR on the PCR reads and lists one entry per CDR3 protein. This table holds a few hundred thousand distinct CDR3 sequences, approximately 6.9% found once. Sequencing used PBMCs, obtained before TCRalphabeta/CD19-depleted stem cell transplant. The receptor comes from a boy under 10 years old with acute lymphoblastic leukemia, due to receive a stem cell transplant.

The CDR3 is CATKGGANTEAFF. The CDR3 DNA reads as TGTGCCACAAAAGGTGGAGCGAACACTGAAGCTTTCTTT. The chain has TRBV5-5 and TRBJ1-1, with D hard to call. Germline V gives CDR1 SGHKS, CDR2 YYEKEE (reference sequence). V dropped 9 bases and J dropped 1 base, with 13 bases sitting between them. The CDR3 totals 13 residues.